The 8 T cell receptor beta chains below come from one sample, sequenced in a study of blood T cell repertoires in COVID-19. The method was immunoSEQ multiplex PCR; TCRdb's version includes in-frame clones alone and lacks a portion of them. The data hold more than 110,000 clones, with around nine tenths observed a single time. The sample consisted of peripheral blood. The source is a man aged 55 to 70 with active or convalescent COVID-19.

CDR3 sequence reads: CASSQVTGGTNTEAFF. Here the CDR3 DNA reads TGCGCCAGCAGCCAAGTGACAGGGGGCACGAACACTGAAGCTTTCTTT. The chain recombines TRBV4-3 with TRBJ1-1; 10 bases line up with TRBD1. The V gene's germline CDR1 is LGHNA and CDR2 YSLEER. The V segment lost 1 base and the J segment 1 base; nucleotides outside the gene matches: 3. The CDR3 is made up of 16 amino acids.

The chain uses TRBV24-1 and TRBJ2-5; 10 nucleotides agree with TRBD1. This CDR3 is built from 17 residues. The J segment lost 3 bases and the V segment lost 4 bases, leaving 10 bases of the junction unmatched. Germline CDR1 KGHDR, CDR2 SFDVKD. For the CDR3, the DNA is TGTGCCACCAGTGACAATGGGGACAGGGGAGTGAAAGAGACCCAGTACTTC. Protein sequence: CATSDNGDRGVKETQYF.

The chain's CDR3 is CASSPTTGQETQYF. CDR3 DNA sequence: TGTGCCAGCAGCCCTACCACAGGACAGGAGACCCAGTACTTC. The J gene is TRBJ2-5, the V gene TRBV5-4, with D perhaps matching TRBD1 (6 bases). The CDR3 consists of 14 residues. Deletions cut 4 bases from V and 5 bases from J, with 15 bases between. From germline, CDR1 is SGHNT and CDR2 YYREEE (reference sequence).

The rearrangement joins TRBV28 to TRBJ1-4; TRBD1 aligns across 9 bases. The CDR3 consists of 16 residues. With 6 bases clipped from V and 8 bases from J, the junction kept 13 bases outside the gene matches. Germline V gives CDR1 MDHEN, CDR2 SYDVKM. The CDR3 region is CASRTDRGTSPEKLFF. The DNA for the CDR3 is TGTGCCAGCAGAACTGACAGGGGGACTTCCCCAGAAAAACTGTTTTTT.

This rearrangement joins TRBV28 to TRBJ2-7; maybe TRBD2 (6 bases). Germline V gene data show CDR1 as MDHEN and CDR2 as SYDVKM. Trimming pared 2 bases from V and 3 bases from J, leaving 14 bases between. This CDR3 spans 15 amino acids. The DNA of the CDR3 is TGTGCCAGCAGTTTAGCGGGGTCCCGGGTCTACGAGCAGTACTTC. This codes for CASSLAGSRVYEQYF.

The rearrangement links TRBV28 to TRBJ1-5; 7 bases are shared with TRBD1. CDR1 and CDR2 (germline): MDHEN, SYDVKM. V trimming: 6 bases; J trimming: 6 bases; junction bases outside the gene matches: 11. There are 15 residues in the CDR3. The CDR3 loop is CASSSGQVSGQPQHF. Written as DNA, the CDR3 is TGTGCCAGCAGCTCAGGACAGGTCTCAGGTCAGCCCCAGCATTTT. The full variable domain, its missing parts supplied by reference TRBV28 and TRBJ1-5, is DVKVTQSSRYLVKRTGEKVFLECVQDMDHENMFWYRQDPGLGLRLIYFSYDVKMKEKGDIPEGYSVSREKKERFSLILESASTNQTSMYLCASSSGQVSGQPQHFGDGTRLSIL.

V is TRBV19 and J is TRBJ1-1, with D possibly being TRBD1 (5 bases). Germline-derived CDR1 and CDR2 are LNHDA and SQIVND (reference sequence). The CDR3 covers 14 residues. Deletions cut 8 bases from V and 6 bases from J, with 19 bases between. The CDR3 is CASQSGLPKAEAFF. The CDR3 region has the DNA TGTGCCAGTCAATCGGGACTGCCCAAGGCTGAAGCTTTCTTT.

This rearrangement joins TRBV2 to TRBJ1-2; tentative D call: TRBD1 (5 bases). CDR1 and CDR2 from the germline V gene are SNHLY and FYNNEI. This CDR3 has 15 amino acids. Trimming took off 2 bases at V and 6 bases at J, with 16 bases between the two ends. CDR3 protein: CASSEFVGLPDGYTF. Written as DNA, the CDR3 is TGTGCCAGCAGTGAATTTGTGGGACTACCCGATGGCTACACCTTC.